This TCR beta chain was retrieved from a study of T cell repertoires in cytomegalovirus infection. TCRdb redid the calling of the reads with MiXCR, one entry per CDR3 protein. This sample has about 480,000 distinct CDR3 sequences, with about 33% found just once. Points on this clonotype: The target antigen is unknown.

CDR3 length: 15 residues. From germline, CDR1 is SNHLY and CDR2 FYNNEI. Trimming took 10 bases from V and 5 from J; bases not matched to a gene: 10. This chain uses TRBV2 with TRBJ2-1, with TRBD2 matching 11 bases. The clonotype comes from a human donor in good health (CMV status not recorded). Some clones in this sample may be carry-over from other donors' samples. This sample comprised cultured PBMCs, obtained from culture after CMV antigen stimulation. The CDR3 region has the DNA TGTGCCATCAGCCCTACTAGCGGGAGAGACAATGAGCAGTTCTTC. Translating it yields CAISPTSGRDNEQFF.